The present TCR beta chain was sequenced within a study of OX40 agonist ivuxolimab in advanced cancers. For the study at large: With ivuxolimab, an agonistic anti-OX40 (CD134) antibody, patients were treated. Patients in the trial were receiving intravenous ivuxolimab every 2 weeks, at doses of 0.01 to 10 mg/kg. Findings and limits, study-wide: What antigens the expanded peripheral T cells recognized was never established.

V was pared by 6 bases and J by 7 bases, with 6 bases of the junction left unmatched. Germline V lookup: CDR1 MNHNS, CDR2 SASEGT. This CDR3 has 13 residues. TCRdb's copy holds only in-frame clones and misses some; the assay was immunoSEQ multiplex PCR. The sample shows more than 75,000 clones, approximately 80% of them seen only once. Concerning this clone: Its target is unknown.

Patients were ineligible given autoimmune disease history or systemic immunosuppression. The origin of this receptor is an adult with an advanced solid tumor such as melanoma, head and neck, liver or kidney cancer. The chain recombines TRBV6-1 with TRBJ2-1; 7 positions agree with TRBD1. This material consisted of CD4+ or CD8+ T cells sorted from blood, taken in a trial of the OX40 agonist ivuxolimab. The CDR3 loop is CASRETRGNEQFF. As DNA, the CDR3 is TGTGCCAGCAGAGAAACCAGGGGGAATGAGCAGTTCTTC.